This passage covers 27 T cell receptor beta chains from one sample sequenced in a study of blood T cell repertoires in COVID-19. Sequenced by immunoSEQ multiplex PCR; TCRdb stores in-frame clones only, minus some. In the table there are 200,000 to 250,000 clones, roughly 84% of which are singletons. The sample was peripheral blood. These receptors were obtained from a woman aged 80 or over with acute or convalescent COVID-19.

The V and J genes are TRBV11-2 and TRBJ2-2; 8 nucleotides line up with TRBD2. Germline CDR1 is SGHAT and CDR2 is FQNNGV. This CDR3 has 16 amino acids. The junction had 4 bases not matched to a gene; V was cut back by 4 bases and J by 0 bases. For the CDR3, the DNA is TGTGCCAGCAGCTCGCGGGGGGCCGCGAACACCGGGGAGCTGTTTTTT. It yields the protein CASSSRGAANTGELFF.

The V gene is TRBV4-2, the J gene TRBJ2-3; 12 nucleotides align to TRBD2. Germline CDR1 is LGHNA and CDR2 is YNFKEQ. V shed 0 bases and J 2 bases; nucleotides not matched to a gene: 3. CDR3 length: 17 residues. CDR3 coding DNA: TGTGCCAGCAGCCAAGATGCTAGCGGGGGGGCCACAGATACGCAGTATTTT. This encodes CASSQDASGGATDTQYF.

This chain connects TRBV3-1 (or the pseudogene TRBV3-2) to TRBJ1-1, with TRBD1 as a possible D gene (6 bases). Trimming stripped 4 bases from V and 5 bases from J, with 17 bases between. Germline V gene sequence: CDR1 LGHDT, CDR2 YNNKEL (reference sequence). The CDR3 is 15 amino acids. DNA of the CDR3: TGTGCCAGCAGCCCTCCCCGGGGCGACAGGACTGAAGCTTTCTTT. It is translated as CASSPPRGDRTEAFF.

This clone is a singleton in its sample. The chain employs TRBV28 and TRBJ2-1; 11 nucleotides match TRBD2. CDR1 MDHEN and CDR2 SYDVKM come from the germline V gene. The CDR3 consists of 15 residues. After removal of 5 bases from V and 6 bases from J, the junction contained 6 bases not matched to a gene. The CDR3 here is CASSLISGGVNEQFF. The CDR3 DNA reads as TGTGCCAGCAGTCTAATTAGCGGGGGGGTCAATGAGCAGTTCTTC. Looking up the rest from reference TRBV28 and TRBJ2-1 gives the full variable domain: DVKVTQSSRYLVKRTGEKVFLECVQDMDHENMFWYRQDPGLGLRLIYFSYDVKMKEKGDIPEGYSVSREKKERFSLILESASTNQTSMYLCASSLISGGVNEQFFGPGTRLTVL.

As concerns this clone: Other DNA sequences in the same sample also yield this CDR3. The chain uses TRBV6-5 and TRBJ1-1, with D unclear. Trimming took off 0 bases at V and 3 bases at J, with 5 bases between the two ends. In germline, CDR1 is MNHEY, CDR2 SVGAGI. This CDR3 is 13 amino acids long. The CDR3 DNA follows: TGTGCCAGCAGTTACTCTGCGGACACTGAAGCTTTCTTT. This gives the protein CASSYSADTEAFF.

The chain employs TRBV18 and TRBJ1-5; 8 bases are shared with TRBD1. The ends lost 4 bases at V and 5 bases at J; junction bases unmatched: 13. The CDR3 has 17 amino acids. Germline CDR1 and CDR2: KGHSH and LQKENI. The CDR3 region is CASSLSTPGQAHQPQHF. The CDR3 coding sequence is TGTGCCAGCTCACTTTCGACCCCGGGACAGGCTCATCAGCCCCAGCATTTT. Full variable domain (rest looked up from reference TRBV18 and TRBJ1-5): NAGVMQNPRHLVRRRGQEARLRCSPMKGHSHVYWYRQLPEEGLKFMVYLQKENIIDESGMPKERFSAEFPKEGPSILRIQQVVRGDSAAYFCASSLSTPGQAHQPQHFGDGTRLSIL.

The chain combines TRBV2 with TRBJ1-1; D is undetermined. Trimming removed 8 bases at V and 0 bases at J, with 10 bases between. CDR3 length equals 13 residues. Germline CDR1 and CDR2: SNHLY and FYNNEI. The CDR3 spells CASCEVLNTEAFF. CDR3 nucleotides: TGTGCCAGCTGCGAGGTATTGAACACTGAAGCTTTCTTT.

This chain links TRBV9 with TRBJ1-2; D may be TRBD1 (5 bases). Germline CDR1 SGDLS, CDR2 YYNGEE. CDR3 length: 13 residues. The ends were cut back, 2 bases at V and 1 base at J, with 6 bases in the middle. CDR3 in amino acids: CASSVDSNYGYTF. In DNA form, the CDR3 reads TGTGCCAGCAGCGTCGACAGTAACTATGGCTACACCTTC.

The chain couples TRBV28 to TRBJ1-5, with D uncertain. This CDR3 is 12 amino acids long. The V and J ends lost 3 bases and 7 bases respectively, with 7 bases between them. The germline V gene has CDR1 MDHEN and CDR2 SYDVKM. CDR3 nucleotide sequence: TGTGCCAGCAGTTTGACTGTCCAGCCCCAGCATTTT. It translates to CASSLTVQPQHF.

The J gene is TRBJ1-1, the V gene TRBV7-9; 7 nucleotides match TRBD1. The length of the CDR3 is 14 residues. Trimming at V came to 5 bases and at J to 5 bases, leaving 8 bases not matched to a gene. Per germline, CDR1 SEHNR and CDR2 FQNEAQ (reference sequence). Here the CDR3 reads CASSLPGQLTEAFF. In DNA form, the CDR3 reads TGTGCCAGCAGCCTCCCGGGACAGTTGACTGAAGCTTTCTTT.

This sequence joins TRBV12-3 or TRBV12-4 and TRBJ1-1; no clear D gene. This CDR3 is 13 amino acids long. Trimming removed 9 bases from V and 4 bases from J, with 15 bases in between. CDR3 residues: CASGRVVGTEAFF. DNA of the CDR3: TGTGCCAGTGGGAGGGTGGTGGGCACTGAAGCTTTCTTT.

The rearrangement uses TRBV18 and TRBJ1-4; TRBD1 agrees at 7 bases. The ends lost 2 bases at V and 8 bases at J; junction bases unmatched: 8. This CDR3 region has 15 residues. Germline V CDR1 and CDR2: KGHSH, LQKENI. CDR3 nucleotide sequence: TGTGCCAGCTCACCATTTACAGGGGAAGGGGAAAAACTGTTTTTT. Encoded protein: CASSPFTGEGEKLFF.

About this clone: The junction differs from germline at one of its ends, possibly a read error. The rearrangement links TRBV18 to TRBJ1-2, with D unclear. The CDR3 is 12 residues long. CDR1 is KGHSH and CDR2 is LQKENI in the germline V gene. In DNA, the CDR3 is TGTGCCAGCTCAACACCCCGGGTCGACTACACCTTC. Its protein is CASSTPRVDYTF.

This chain joins TRBV23-1 and TRBJ2-7; 8 bases match TRBD1. TRBV23-1 carries the ORF label, with uncertain function. With 8 bases clipped from V and 2 bases from J, the junction kept 5 bases outside the gene matches. The CDR3 runs to 13 residues. The chain's CDR3 is CASSQGAPYEQYF. The CDR3 DNA follows: TGCGCCAGCTCCCAGGGGGCCCCCTACGAGCAGTACTTC.

The V gene is TRBV5-1, the J gene TRBJ1-1; D call uncertain. Germline values: CDR1 SGHRS, CDR2 YFSETQ. The length of the CDR3 is 15 residues. Between the trimmed V and J ends, which lost 0 bases and 6 bases, there was a span of 15 bases. The CDR3: CASSLEPTTTSEAFF. The DNA for the CDR3 is TGCGCCAGCAGCTTGGAGCCGACAACAACGTCTGAAGCTTTCTTT.

This clone was picked up many times. V usage is TRBV9 and J usage is TRBJ2-2, with D tentatively TRBD1 (6 bases). The CDR3 has 14 residues. The germline V gene has CDR1 SGDLS and CDR2 YYNGEE. V was cut by 4 bases and J by 8 bases, with 15 bases left in between. The CDR3: CASSFRTEVGELFF. The CDR3 coding sequence is TGTGCCAGCAGCTTCCGGACAGAAGTTGGGGAGCTGTTTTTT.

This clone was counted once. This sequence joins TRBV4-2 and TRBJ2-1, with D possibly TRBD2 on 6 matching bases. Germline assignment: CDR1 LGHNA and CDR2 YNFKEQ. The CDR3 covers 15 residues. V dropped 3 bases and J dropped 8 bases, with 17 bases sitting between them. The CDR3 region has the DNA TGTGCCAGCAGCCAGATCGGGACTCGTGGCGATGAGCAGTTCTTC. Translated, it gives CASSQIGTRGDEQFF.

The rearrangement uses TRBV11-1 and TRBJ1-1; D might be TRBD1 (6 bases). Germline CDR1 is SGHAT and CDR2 is FQDESV (reference sequence). The CDR3 sequence is 13 residues long. Deletions cut 4 bases from V and 8 bases from J, with 14 bases between. The CDR3 DNA reads TGTGCCAGCAGCTCTAAATCGGGGGGCGAAGCTTTCTTT. This translates into CASSSKSGGEAFF.

This clone has only a few counts. J is TRBJ1-2 and V is TRBV12-3 or TRBV12-4, with D perhaps TRBD1 (5 bases). V dropped 6 bases and J dropped 8 bases, with 16 bases sitting between them. This CDR3 is 13 amino acids long. The CDR3 sequence: CASSLDRIRGYTF. In DNA form, the CDR3 reads TGTGCCAGCAGCCTTGACAGAATCAGAGGCTACACCTTC.

The chain carries TRBV5-1 and TRBJ1-2; weak D call: TRBD1 (6 bases). Germline CDR1 and CDR2: SGHRS and YFSETQ. The CDR3 length is 12 residues. The V gene lost 4 bases and the J gene lost 6 bases, with 10 bases spanning the gap. DNA for the CDR3: TGCGCCAGCAGCCCTAACAGGGATGGCTACACCTTC. It specifies CASSPNRDGYTF.

CDR3 sequence (DNA): TGTGCCAGCAGCGTAGCCCTGTCTGATGGCTACACCTTC. Translation: CASSVALSDGYTF. The rearrangement uses TRBV9 and TRBJ1-2; D is ambiguous. This CDR3 region has 13 residues. Looked up from germline, CDR1 is SGDLS and CDR2 is YYNGEE. V dropped 0 bases and J dropped 6 bases, with 9 bases sitting between them.

The genes are TRBV11-2 and TRBJ2-3; weak D call: TRBD2 (6 bases). Deletions cut 1 base from V and 0 bases from J, with 14 bases between. The CDR3 covers 17 residues. Germline V gene sequence: CDR1 SGHAT, CDR2 FQNNGV. CDR3 in amino acids: CASSLVVASASTDTQYF. CDR3 coding DNA: TGTGCCAGCAGCTTAGTGGTCGCTAGCGCTAGCACAGATACGCAGTATTTT.

This clone has just one count. V usage is TRBV27 and J usage is TRBJ2-7, with D perhaps matching TRBD2 (5 bases). Trimming stripped 0 bases from V and 4 bases from J, with 13 bases between. CDR1 and CDR2 from the germline V gene are MNHEY and SMNVEV (reference sequence). The CDR3 extends over 15 amino acids. The CDR3, as DNA: TGTGCCAGCAGTTTATCGCGAGAGGGCGCTTACGAGCAGTACTTC. This encodes CASSLSREGAYEQYF.

This chain connects TRBV2 to TRBJ1-1; 9 positions agree with TRBD1. This CDR3 has 12 amino acids. The junction had 2 bases not matched to a gene; V was cut back by 8 bases and J by 4 bases. Germline V lookup: CDR1 SNHLY, CDR2 FYNNEI. The CDR3 region has the DNA TGTGCCAGCGGACAGGGGTTCACTGAAGCTTTCTTT. It is translated as CASGQGFTEAFF.

The chain combines TRBV19 with TRBJ1-2, with a weak D call TRBD1 (5 bases). Germline CDR1 is LNHDA and CDR2 is SQIVND (reference sequence). This CDR3 has 16 amino acids. Trimming removed 4 bases at V and 4 bases at J, with 19 bases between. CDR3 sequence (DNA): TGTGCCAGTAGTACCGGCTTCGGGGCGCGGGGCTATGGCTACACCTTC. This encodes CASSTGFGARGYGYTF.

This clone was picked up one time. The chain couples TRBV3-1 (or the pseudogene TRBV3-2) to TRBJ2-2; D gene ambiguous. In germline, CDR1 is LGHDT, CDR2 YNNKEL (reference sequence). The ends were cut back, 4 bases at V and 0 bases at J, with 9 bases in the middle. This CDR3 has 15 residues. The DNA of the CDR3 is TGTGCCAGCAGCCTGGCAGGATCGAACACCGGGGAGCTGTTTTTT. This sequence encodes CASSLAGSNTGELFF.

With respect to this clone: Germline is not matched at one junction end, which may reflect a read error. The V gene is TRBV6-6, the J gene TRBJ1-6; the D gene is possibly TRBD1 (5 bases). CDR1 is MNHNY, CDR2 SVGAGI, per germline (reference sequence). The CDR3 length is 12 residues. Here the CDR3 DNA reads TGTGCCAGCAGTTACTCGAACAGGTCTTTTAACTTT. Its translation: CASSYSNRSFNF.